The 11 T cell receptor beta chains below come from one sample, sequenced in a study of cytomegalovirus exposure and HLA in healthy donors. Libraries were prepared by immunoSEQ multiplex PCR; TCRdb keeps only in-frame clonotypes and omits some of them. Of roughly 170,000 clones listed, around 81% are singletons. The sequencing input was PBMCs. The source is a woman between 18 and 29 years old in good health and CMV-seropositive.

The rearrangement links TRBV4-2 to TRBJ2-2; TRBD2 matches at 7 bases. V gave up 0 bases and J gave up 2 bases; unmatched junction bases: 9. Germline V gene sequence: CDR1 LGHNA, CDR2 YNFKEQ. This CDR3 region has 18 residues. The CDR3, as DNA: TGTGCCAGCAGCCAAGATCGGGGGAGGGTGCGCAACACCGGGGAGCTGTTTTTT. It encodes CASSQDRGRVRNTGELFF.

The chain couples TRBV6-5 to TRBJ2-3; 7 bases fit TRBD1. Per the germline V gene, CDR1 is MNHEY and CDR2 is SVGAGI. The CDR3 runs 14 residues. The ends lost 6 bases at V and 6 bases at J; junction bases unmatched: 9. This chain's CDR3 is CASRPSRGGDTQYF. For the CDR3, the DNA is TGTGCCAGCAGGCCCTCGAGAGGGGGCGATACGCAGTATTTT.

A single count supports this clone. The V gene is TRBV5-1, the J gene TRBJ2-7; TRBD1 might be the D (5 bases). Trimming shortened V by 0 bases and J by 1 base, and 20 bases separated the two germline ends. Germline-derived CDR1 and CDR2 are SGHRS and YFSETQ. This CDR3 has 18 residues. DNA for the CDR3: TGCGCCAGCAGCTTGGCCGTCTTAGGGCAGGGCCGGTCCTACGAGCAGTACTTC. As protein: CASSLAVLGQGRSYEQYF.

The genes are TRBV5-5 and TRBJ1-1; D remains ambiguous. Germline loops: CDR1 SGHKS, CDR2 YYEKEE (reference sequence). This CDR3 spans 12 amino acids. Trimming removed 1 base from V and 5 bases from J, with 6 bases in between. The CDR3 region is CASSLLLTEAFF. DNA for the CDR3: TGTGCCAGCAGCTTGCTACTTACTGAAGCTTTCTTT.

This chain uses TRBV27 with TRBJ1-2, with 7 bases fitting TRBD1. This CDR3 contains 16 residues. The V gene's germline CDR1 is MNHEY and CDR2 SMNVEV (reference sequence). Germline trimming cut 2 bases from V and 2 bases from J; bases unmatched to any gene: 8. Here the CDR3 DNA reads TGTGCCAGCAGTTTAGAATGGGGACAGACAAACTATGGCTACACCTTC. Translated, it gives CASSLEWGQTNYGYTF.

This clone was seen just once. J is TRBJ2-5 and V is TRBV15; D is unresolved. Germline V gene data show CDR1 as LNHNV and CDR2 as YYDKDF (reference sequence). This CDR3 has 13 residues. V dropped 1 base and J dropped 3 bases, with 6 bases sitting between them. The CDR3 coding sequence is TGTGCCACCAGCAGAGTTGGAGAAGAGACCCAGTACTTC. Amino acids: CATSRVGEETQYF.

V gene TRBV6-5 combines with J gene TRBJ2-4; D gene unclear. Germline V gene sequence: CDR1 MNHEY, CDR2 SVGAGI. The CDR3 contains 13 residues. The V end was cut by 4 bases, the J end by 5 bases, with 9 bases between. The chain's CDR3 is CASSSPPENIQYF. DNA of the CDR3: TGTGCCAGCAGTTCTCCCCCCGAAAACATTCAGTACTTC.

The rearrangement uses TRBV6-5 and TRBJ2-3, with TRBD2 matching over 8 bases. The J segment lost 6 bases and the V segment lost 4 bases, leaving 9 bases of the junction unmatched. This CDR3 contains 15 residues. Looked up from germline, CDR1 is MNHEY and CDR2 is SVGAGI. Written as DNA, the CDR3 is TGTGCCAGCAGTTCCCCGGGACTAGGGTACGATACGCAGTATTTT. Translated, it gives CASSSPGLGYDTQYF.

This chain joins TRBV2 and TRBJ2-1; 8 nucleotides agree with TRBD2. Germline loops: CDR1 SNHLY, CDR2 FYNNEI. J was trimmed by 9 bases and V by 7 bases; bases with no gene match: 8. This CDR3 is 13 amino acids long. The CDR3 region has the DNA TGTGCCAGCATGAGCGGGGGCGTTTTTGAGCAGTTCTTC. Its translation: CASMSGGVFEQFF.

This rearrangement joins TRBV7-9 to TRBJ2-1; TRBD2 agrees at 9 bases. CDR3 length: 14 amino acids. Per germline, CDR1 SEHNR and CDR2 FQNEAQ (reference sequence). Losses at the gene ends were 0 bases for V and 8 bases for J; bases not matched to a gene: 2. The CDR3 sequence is CASSLASGGYEQFF. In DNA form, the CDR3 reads TGTGCCAGCAGCTTAGCTAGCGGGGGTTATGAGCAGTTCTTC.

CDR3 region: CASSVASGYIGETQYF. The CDR3 nucleotides are TGTGCCAGCAGCGTAGCTTCGGGATATATCGGCGAGACCCAGTACTTC. The rearrangement joins TRBV9 to TRBJ2-5, with D possibly matching TRBD2 (5 bases). V gave up 0 bases and J gave up 5 bases, with 17 bases separating them. This CDR3 spans 16 amino acids. Germline V lookup: CDR1 SGDLS, CDR2 YYNGEE.